This paragraph reports one T cell receptor (beta chain). CDR1 SEHNR and CDR2 FQNEAQ come from the germline V gene (reference sequence). The length of the CDR3 is 13 residues. V lost 6 bases and J lost 1; bases outside the gene matches: 2. The data originate from a study of shared clonotypes between healthy human individuals. Naivety among CD8 cells was defined by CD45RO negativity and positive CCR7 selection, thereby excluding terminally differentiated effector memory CD45RA+ cells. Sequencing used immunoSEQ multiplex PCR; TCRdb keeps in-frame clones, though not all of them. The sample comprises 1.5 million to 2.5 million clones, less than 95% of which are singletons, and around 1.2% rests with the top ten.

This chain joins TRBV7-9 and TRBJ2-5, with 7 nucleotides matching TRBD2. The sequence was collected from a man younger than 30 in good health. The sample comprised naive CD8+ T cells sorted from blood. The CDR3 is CASRSGGQETQYF. The CDR3 DNA reads as TGTGCCAGCAGGTCGGGGGGCCAAGAGACCCAGTACTTC. The variable domain in full, completed from reference TRBV7-9 and TRBJ2-5, reads DTGVSQNPRHKITKRGQNVTFRCDPISEHNRLYWYRQTLGQGPEFLTYFQNEAQLEKSRLLSDRFSAERPKGSFSTLEIQRTEQGDSAMYLCASRSGGQETQYFGPGTRLLVL.